Sequencing of this T cell receptor beta chain was carried out in a study of technical replicates of blood from a few donors. Assay: immunoSEQ multiplex PCR; the TCRdb copy retains only in-frame clones and omits some. Counted here are some 57,000 clones, around 97% occurring once; the ten biggest clones make up over 0.15%. The germline V gene has CDR1 LNHDA and CDR2 SQIVND (reference sequence). The CDR3 has 14 amino acids. V lost 1 base and J 7 bases, leaving 14 bases between the germline ends. The V call is TRBV19, the J call TRBJ2-7; tentative D call: TRBD2 (7 bases). The sequenced sample was T cells isolated from PBMCs. The clonotype was recovered from a human donor in good health. CDR3 sequence reads: CASSIAPGGREQYF. The CDR3 nucleotides are TGTGCCAGTAGTATAGCCCCGGGGGGCAGGGAGCAGTACTTC. The whole variable domain, remainder taken from reference TRBV19 and TRBJ2-7, is DGGITQSPKYLFRKEGQNVTLSCEQNLNHDAMYWYRQDPGQGLRLIYYSQIVNDFQKGDIAEGYSVSREKKESFPLTVTSAQKNPTAFYLCASSIAPGGREQYFGPGTRLTVT.